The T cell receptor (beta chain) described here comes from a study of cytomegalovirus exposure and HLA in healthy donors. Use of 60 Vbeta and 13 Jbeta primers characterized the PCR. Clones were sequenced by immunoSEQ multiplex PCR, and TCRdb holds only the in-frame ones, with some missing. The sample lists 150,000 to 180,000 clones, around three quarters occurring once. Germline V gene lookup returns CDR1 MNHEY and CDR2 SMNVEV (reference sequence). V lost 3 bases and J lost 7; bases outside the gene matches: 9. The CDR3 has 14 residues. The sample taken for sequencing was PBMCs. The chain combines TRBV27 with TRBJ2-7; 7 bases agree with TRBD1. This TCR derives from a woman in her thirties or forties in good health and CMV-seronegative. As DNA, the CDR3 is TGTGCCAGCAGTTTGGGTAGGGGGCAAAGGGAGCAGTACTTC. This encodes CASSLGRGQREQYF.